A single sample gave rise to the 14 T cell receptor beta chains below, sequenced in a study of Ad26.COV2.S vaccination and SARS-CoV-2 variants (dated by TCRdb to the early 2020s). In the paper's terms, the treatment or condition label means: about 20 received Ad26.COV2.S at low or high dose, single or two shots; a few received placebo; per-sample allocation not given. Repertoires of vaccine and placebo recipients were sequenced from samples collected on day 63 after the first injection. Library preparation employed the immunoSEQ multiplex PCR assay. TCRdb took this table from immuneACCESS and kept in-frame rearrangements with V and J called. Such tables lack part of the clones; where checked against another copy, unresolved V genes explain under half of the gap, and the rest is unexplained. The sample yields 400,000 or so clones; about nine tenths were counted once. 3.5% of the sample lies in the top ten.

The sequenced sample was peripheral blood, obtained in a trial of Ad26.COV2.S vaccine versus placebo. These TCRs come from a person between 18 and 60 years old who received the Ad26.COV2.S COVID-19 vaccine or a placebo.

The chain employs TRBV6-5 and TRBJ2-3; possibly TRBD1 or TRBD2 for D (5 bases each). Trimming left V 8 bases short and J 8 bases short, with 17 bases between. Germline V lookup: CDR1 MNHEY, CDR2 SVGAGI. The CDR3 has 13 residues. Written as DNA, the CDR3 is TGTGCCAGCGCTAGCACTTTCAGGGCTACGCAGTATTTT. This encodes CASASTFRATQYF.

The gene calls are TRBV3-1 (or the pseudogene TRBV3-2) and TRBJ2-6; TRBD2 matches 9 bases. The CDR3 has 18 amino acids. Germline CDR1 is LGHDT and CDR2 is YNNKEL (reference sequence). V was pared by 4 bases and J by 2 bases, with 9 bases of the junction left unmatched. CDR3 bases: TGTGCCAGCAGCCCCACGCTGGGCGGGGGGGCTGGGGCCAACGTCCTGACTTTC. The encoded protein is CASSPTLGGGAGANVLTF.

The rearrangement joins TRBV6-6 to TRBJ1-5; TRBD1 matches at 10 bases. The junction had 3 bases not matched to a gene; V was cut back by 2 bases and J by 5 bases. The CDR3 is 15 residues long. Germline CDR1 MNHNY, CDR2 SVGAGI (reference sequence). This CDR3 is CASSYGGTGDQPQHF. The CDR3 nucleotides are TGTGCCAGCAGTTACGGCGGGACAGGGGATCAGCCCCAGCATTTT.

The DNA for the CDR3 is TGCGCCAGCAGCCAAGATACAGTGGGAGCAACTAATGAAAAACTGTTTTTT. Its protein is CASSQDTVGATNEKLFF. The rearrangement joins TRBV4-3 to TRBJ1-4; no reliable D call. Germline assignment: CDR1 LGHNA and CDR2 YSLEER. Trimming shortened V by 0 bases and J by 0 bases, and 11 bases separated the two germline ends. This CDR3 contains 17 residues.

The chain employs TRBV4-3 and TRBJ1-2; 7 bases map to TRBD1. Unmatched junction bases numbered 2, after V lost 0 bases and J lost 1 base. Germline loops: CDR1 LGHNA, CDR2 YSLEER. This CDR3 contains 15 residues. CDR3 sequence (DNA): TGCGCCAGCAGCCAAGAGACAGGGTTTAACTATGGCTACACCTTC. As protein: CASSQETGFNYGYTF.

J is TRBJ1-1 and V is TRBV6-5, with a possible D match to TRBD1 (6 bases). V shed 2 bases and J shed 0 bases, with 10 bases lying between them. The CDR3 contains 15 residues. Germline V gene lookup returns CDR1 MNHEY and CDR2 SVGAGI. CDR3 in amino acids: CASSYRQEVNTEAFF. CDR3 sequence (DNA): TGTGCCAGCAGTTACAGACAGGAAGTGAACACTGAAGCTTTCTTT.

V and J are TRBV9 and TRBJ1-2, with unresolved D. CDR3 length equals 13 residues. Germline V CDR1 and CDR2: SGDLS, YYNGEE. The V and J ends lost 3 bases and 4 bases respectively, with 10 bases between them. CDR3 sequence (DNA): TGTGCCAGCAGCGCCCCGGGCGGCTATGGCTACACCTTC. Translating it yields CASSAPGGYGYTF.

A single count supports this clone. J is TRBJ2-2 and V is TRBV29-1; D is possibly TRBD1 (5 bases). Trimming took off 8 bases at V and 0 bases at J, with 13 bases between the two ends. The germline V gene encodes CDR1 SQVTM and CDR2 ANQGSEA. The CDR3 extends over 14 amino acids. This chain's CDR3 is CSSLDSANTGELFF. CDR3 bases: TGCAGCTCTTTAGACAGTGCGAACACCGGGGAGCTGTTTTTT.

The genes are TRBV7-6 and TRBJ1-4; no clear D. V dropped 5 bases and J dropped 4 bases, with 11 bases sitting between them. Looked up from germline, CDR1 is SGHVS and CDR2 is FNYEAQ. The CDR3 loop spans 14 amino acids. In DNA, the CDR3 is TGTGCCAGCAGCCTTGGCTATGGTAATGAAAAACTGTTTTTT. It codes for CASSLGYGNEKLFF.

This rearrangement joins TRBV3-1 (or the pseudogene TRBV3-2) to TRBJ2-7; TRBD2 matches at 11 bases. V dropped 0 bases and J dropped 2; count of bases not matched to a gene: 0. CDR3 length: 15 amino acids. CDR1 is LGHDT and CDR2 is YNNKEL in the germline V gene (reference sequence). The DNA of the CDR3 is TGTGCCAGCAGCCAAGAACTAGCGGGGGCCTACGAGCAGTACTTC. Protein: CASSQELAGAYEQYF.

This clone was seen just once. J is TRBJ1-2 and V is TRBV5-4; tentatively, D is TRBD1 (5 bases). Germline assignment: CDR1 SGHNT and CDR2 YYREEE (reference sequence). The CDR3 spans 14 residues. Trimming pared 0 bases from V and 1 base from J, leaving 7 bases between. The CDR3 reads CASSLVQGNYGYTF. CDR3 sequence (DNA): TGTGCCAGCAGCTTGGTTCAGGGTAACTATGGCTACACCTTC.

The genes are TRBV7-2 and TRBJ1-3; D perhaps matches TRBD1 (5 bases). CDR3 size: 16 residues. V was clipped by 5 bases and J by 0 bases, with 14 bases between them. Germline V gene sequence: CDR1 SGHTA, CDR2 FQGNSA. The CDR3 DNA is TGTGCCAGCAGCCCCAGGGCAGTCCTCTCTGGAAACACCATATATTTT. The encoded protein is CASSPRAVLSGNTIYF.

Here the CDR3 reads CASSEYSLTQPQHF. The CDR3 coding sequence is TGTGCCAGCAGTGAATACAGTTTAACCCAGCCCCAGCATTTT. The chain recombines TRBV25-1 with TRBJ1-5; no clear D gene. Germline values: CDR1 MGHDK, CDR2 SYGVNS. The CDR3 covers 14 residues. Trimming removed 0 bases from V and 7 bases from J, with 10 bases in between.

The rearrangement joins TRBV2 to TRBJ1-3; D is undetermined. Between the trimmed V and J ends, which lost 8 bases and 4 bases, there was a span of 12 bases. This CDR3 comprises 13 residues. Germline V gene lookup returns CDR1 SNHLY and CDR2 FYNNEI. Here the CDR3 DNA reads TGTGCCAGCGGGAACAATTTCGGAAACACCATATATTTT. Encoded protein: CASGNNFGNTIYF.